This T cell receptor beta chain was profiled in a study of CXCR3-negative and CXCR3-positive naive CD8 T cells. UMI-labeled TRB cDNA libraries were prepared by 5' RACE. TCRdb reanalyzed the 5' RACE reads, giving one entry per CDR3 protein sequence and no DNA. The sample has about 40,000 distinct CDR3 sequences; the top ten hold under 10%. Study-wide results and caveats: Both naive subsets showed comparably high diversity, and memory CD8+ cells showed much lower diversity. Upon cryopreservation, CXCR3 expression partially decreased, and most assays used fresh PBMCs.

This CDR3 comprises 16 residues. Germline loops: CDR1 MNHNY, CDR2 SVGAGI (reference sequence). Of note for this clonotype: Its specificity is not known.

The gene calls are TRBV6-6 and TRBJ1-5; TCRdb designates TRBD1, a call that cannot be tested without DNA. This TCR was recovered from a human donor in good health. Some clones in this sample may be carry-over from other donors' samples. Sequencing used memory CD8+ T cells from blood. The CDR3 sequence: CASSLLSGTSNQPQHF.